Below, 5 T cell receptor beta chains from the same sample are listed, as sequenced in a study of blood T cell repertoires in COVID-19. Profiling relied on immunoSEQ multiplex PCR, and the TCRdb table lists in-frame clones only, not all of them. The sample carries 20,000 to 25,000 clones, around 90% recorded once. Sequencing was performed on peripheral blood. The receptors come from a woman between 70 and 85 years old with active COVID-19.

The rearrangement uses TRBV28 and TRBJ1-2; D possibly corresponds to TRBD1 (5 bases). Trimming left V 3 bases short and J 9 bases short, with 20 bases between. Germline lookup yields CDR1 MDHEN and CDR2 SYDVKM. This CDR3 is 15 amino acids long. CDR3 sequence reads: CASSFGAGTMESYTF. The CDR3 DNA follows: TGTGCCAGCAGTTTTGGGGCGGGGACTATGGAGAGCTACACCTTC.

The chain carries TRBV11-3 and TRBJ2-3; 12 positions agree with TRBD1. CDR3 length: 16 amino acids. With 3 bases clipped from V and 5 bases from J, the junction kept 6 bases outside the gene matches. Germline CDR1 is SGHNT and CDR2 is YENEEA. CDR3 in DNA: TGTGCCAGCAGCTTCCGGGACAGGGGGCTAGTAGATACGCAGTATTTT. Encoded protein: CASSFRDRGLVDTQYF.

V is TRBV4-2 and J is TRBJ2-5, with 10 bases aligning to TRBD2. The CDR3 extends over 18 amino acids. The V and J ends lost 1 base and 2 bases, in that order; junction bases with no gene match: 10. In germline, CDR1 is LGHNA, CDR2 YNFKEQ. CDR3: CASSQGRDGTSEQETQYF. The DNA for the CDR3 is TGTGCCAGCAGCCAAGGTCGGGACGGGACTAGCGAACAAGAGACCCAGTACTTC.

The V call is TRBV19, the J call TRBJ1-5; possibly TRBD1 for D (6 bases). Per germline, CDR1 LNHDA and CDR2 SQIVND (reference sequence). This CDR3 region has 14 residues. Trimming pared 8 bases from V and 7 bases from J, leaving 18 bases between. The DNA of the CDR3 is TGTGCCAGTGGGGGTCAGGGGAATTGGCAGCCCCAGCATTTT. This sequence encodes CASGGQGNWQPQHF.

This chain uses TRBV29-1 with TRBJ1-2, with D unresolved. CDR3 length equals 12 residues. Germline CDR1 and CDR2: SQVTM and ANQGSEA. The V gene lost 3 bases and the J gene lost 7 bases, with 12 bases spanning the gap. DNA for the CDR3: TGCAGCGTTGATCCGGGAAGAATTGGCTACACCTTC. Translated, it gives CSVDPGRIGYTF.